This TCR beta chain was identified during a study of T cell responses to AZD1222 COVID-19 vaccine. Regarding the study as a whole: Females made up more of the donors, who were largely white British, and clonal diversity may have come out too low. Spike-specific TCR breadth and depth were elevated following two AZD1222 doses. It was only a handful of AZD1222 recipients who were seropositive at baseline. Spike-wide vaccine-associated CD4 TCRs dominated at 160-218 and 743-854.

Sequencing used immunoSEQ multiplex PCR; TCRdb keeps in-frame clones, though not all of them. Among about 93,000 clones listed, 85% to 90% were seen once. This clone has a single count. Antigen: not known. The ends were cut back, 3 bases at V and 8 bases at J, with 4 bases in the middle. The CDR3 length is 10 residues. The specimen was peripheral blood, collected 28 days after the second AZD1222 dose. This sequence originates from an adult who received the AZD1222 COVID-19 vaccine. The chain carries TRBV12-3 or TRBV12-4 and TRBJ1-2; D is unresolved. CDR3 loop: CASSFEGYTF. In DNA, the CDR3 is TGTGCCAGCAGTTTCGAGGGCTACACCTTC.